A single sample is the source of the 28 T cell receptor beta chains below, sequenced in a study of T cell clonality in common variable immunodeficiency. General study findings and limits: In common variable immunodeficiency, TCR beta chains reportedly carried fewer deletions and N-nucleotide insertions.

Their antigens remain unidentified. The repertoire was sequenced with immunoSEQ multiplex PCR; TCRdb's copy has only in-frame clones and lacks some. The table gives fewer than 20,000 clones; the top ten clones make up roughly 4.9% of it. What was sequenced was peripheral blood mononuclear cells. These receptors were collected from a human donor with common variable immunodeficiency.

Worth noting for this clone: The CDR3 end is not reached by the read, which stops 3 residues before it; the germline J gene fills it in. This chain links TRBV18 with TRBJ1-2, with 7 bases that match TRBD1. The CDR3 has 14 amino acids. Germline values: CDR1 KGHSH, CDR2 LQKENI. This CDR3 is CASSPPNRGGGYTF. CDR3 bases read: TGTGCCAGCTCACCACCGAACAGGGGAGGAGGC.

This CDR3 reads CSAEFKSLRETQYF. CDR3 DNA, as far as it was read: TGCAGTGCTGAGTTCAAATCCTTAAGGGAGACC. The V call is TRBV20-1, the J call TRBJ2-5; D is uncertain. The CDR3 goes on 3 residues after the read ends, and that part is filled in from the germline J gene. The ends were cut back, 5 bases at V and 5 bases at J, with 18 bases in the middle. This CDR3 contains 14 residues. Germline V gives CDR1 DFQATT, CDR2 SNEGSKA (reference sequence).

A remark on this clone: The read ends 3 residues early relative to the CDR3; the germline J gene fills the gap. The chain joins TRBV29-1 to TRBJ2-2, with a possible D match to TRBD1 (5 bases). V shed 6 bases and J shed 6 bases, with 11 bases lying between them. The CDR3 covers 12 residues. Germline lookup yields CDR1 SQVTM and CDR2 ANQGSEA. CDR3 bases read: TGCAGCGTGCTAAGGGGTGCCGGGGAG. Protein product: CSVLRGAGE. The CDR3 in full is CSVLRGAGELFF.

Concerning this clone: The read stops 3 residues short of the end of the CDR3; the missing end is completed from the germline J gene. The rearrangement links TRBV6-4 to TRBJ1-6; the match to TRBD1 covers 10 bases. Germline V gene data show CDR1 as MRHNA and CDR2 as SNTAGT. The length of the CDR3 is 15 residues. The V and J ends lost 8 bases and 9 bases, in that order; junction bases with no gene match: 10. The sequenced part of the CDR3 DNA is TGTGCCAGCTCATGGGACAGGGGTTACACTTCACCC. Its protein is CASSWDRGYTSP. The full CDR3 is CASSWDRGYTSPLHF.

A note on this clone: From the germline J gene comes the end of the CDR3, since the read stops 3 residues before it. The chain links TRBV19 to TRBJ2-7, with TRBD1 matching 8 bases. CDR3 length: 15 residues. CDR1 is LNHDA, CDR2 SQIVND, per germline (reference sequence). Trimming took 6 bases from V and 2 from J; bases not matched to a gene: 9. The part of the CDR3 DNA that was read is TGTGCCAGTAGCCCGGACAGGGACCCTACCTACGAG. This sequence encodes CASSPDRDPTYE. The full CDR3 is CASSPDRDPTYEQYF. The full variable domain, with the rest looked up from reference TRBV19 and TRBJ2-7, is DGGITQSPKYLFRKEGQNVTLSCEQNLNHDAMYWYRQDPGQGLRLIYYSQIVNDFQKGDIAEGYSVSREKKESFPLTVTSAQKNPTAFYLCASSPDRDPTYEQYFGPGTRLTVT.

Note on this clone: The read ends 3 residues before the CDR3 terminus; that terminus is restored from the germline J gene. The chain carries TRBV20-1 and TRBJ2-1; 10 bases line up with TRBD2. The CDR3 covers 17 residues. The junction had 13 bases not matched to a gene; V was cut back by 5 bases and J by 3 bases. Germline-derived CDR1 and CDR2 are DFQATT and SNEGSKA (reference sequence). The CDR3: CSAPDAQLAGFYNEQFF. The sequenced part of the CDR3 DNA is TGCAGTGCTCCCGACGCCCAACTAGCGGGATTCTACAATGAG.

Worth noting for this clone: The CDR3 end lies 3 residues beyond the end of the read and is filled in from the germline J gene. V gene TRBV19 combines with J gene TRBJ2-7; TRBD1 matches at 7 bases. V shed 4 bases and J 2 bases; nucleotides not matched to a gene: 5. There are 14 residues in the CDR3. Germline assignment: CDR1 LNHDA and CDR2 SQIVND (reference sequence). The covered CDR3 bases are TGTGCCAGTAGTAGCCGGGACAGAGCCTACGAG. This gives the protein CASSSRDRAYE. The full-length CDR3 reads as CASSSRDRAYEQYF.

To note about this clone: The CDR3 extends 3 residues past the end of the read, so its final part is completed from the germline J gene. V usage is TRBV20-1 and J usage is TRBJ1-3; D gene ambiguous. V shed 3 bases and J shed 4 bases, with 13 bases lying between them. Germline CDR1 is DFQATT and CDR2 is SNEGSKA (reference sequence). The CDR3 contains 14 residues. The CDR3 spells CSARAPSSGNTIYF. The covered CDR3 bases are TGCAGTGCTAGGGCCCCCTCCTCCGGAAACACC.

As concerns this clone: The read gets to within 3 residues of the CDR3 end, and the germline J gene fills in the rest. The chain has TRBV20-1 and TRBJ1-3, with D unclear. The CDR3 covers 11 residues. Germline V lookup: CDR1 DFQATT, CDR2 SNEGSKA (reference sequence). The germline V and J ends were trimmed by 1 base and 7 bases, with 5 bases remaining between them. The covered CDR3 bases are TGCAGTGCTAGAGTCGGGAACACC. Translated: CSARVGNT. The whole CDR3 reads CSARVGNTIYF.

As concerns this clone: The read ends 3 residues before the CDR3 terminus; that terminus is restored from the germline J gene. V usage is TRBV27 and J usage is TRBJ2-3; D may be TRBD2 (6 bases). The CDR3 covers 16 residues. V lost 1 base to trimming and J lost 0 bases, with 11 bases between them. Per germline, CDR1 MNHEY and CDR2 SMNVEV (reference sequence). Partial CDR3 DNA: TGTGCCAGCAGTTTATTAGCGAGCGGGAGCACAGATACG. Protein sequence: CASSLLASGSTDT. The whole CDR3 protein is CASSLLASGSTDTQYF.

In terms of frequency, this clone is medium-sized (0.01 to 0.1%). The read ends 3 residues before the CDR3 terminus; that terminus is restored from the germline J gene. The chain has TRBV7-2 and TRBJ2-2; 7 bases fit TRBD1. The length of the CDR3 is 15 residues. The germline CDR1 and CDR2 sequences are SGHTA and FQGNSA. Trimming removed 5 bases from V and 1 base from J; junction bases left unmatched: 4. CDR3 amino acids: CASSNRQGNTGELFF. The covered CDR3 bases are TGTGCCAGCAGCAATAGACAGGGGAACACCGGGGAG.

Comment on this clone: The read finishes 3 residues shy of the CDR3 end, and the germline J gene is used to complete it. The rearrangement uses TRBV13 and TRBJ2-7; possible D gene TRBD1, 5 bases. The germline V gene encodes CDR1 PRHDT and CDR2 FYEKMQ (reference sequence). The CDR3 has 16 amino acids. V was clipped by 4 bases and J by 4 bases, with 20 bases between them. Partial CDR3 DNA: TGTGCCAGCAGCTCTTCCAGGGCCTCGACGGGTTACGAG. Translating gives CASSSSRASTGYE. The whole CDR3 region reads CASSSSRASTGYEQYF.

The CDR3 loop is CASSTGSAYEQYF. CDR3 DNA (partial): TGTGCCAGCAGCACAGGGTCGGCCTACGAG. The chain is built from TRBV7-9 and TRBJ2-7; TRBD1 is a possible D gene (6 bases). The read halts 3 residues ahead of the CDR3 end, with the missing end drawn from the germline J gene. The CDR3 covers 13 residues. Trimming pared 5 bases from V and 2 bases from J, leaving 10 bases between. Per germline, CDR1 SEHNR and CDR2 FQNEAQ (reference sequence).

Partial CDR3 DNA: TGCAGTGCTAGGAGAAGGGTCACTGAA. Translation gives CSARRRVTE. The CDR3 in full is CSARRRVTEAFF. V gene TRBV20-1 combines with J gene TRBJ1-1, with unresolved D. The CDR3 end lies 3 residues beyond the end of the read and is filled in from the germline J gene. The germline V gene has CDR1 DFQATT and CDR2 SNEGSKA (reference sequence). The CDR3 runs to 12 residues. V gave up 3 bases and J gave up 4 bases, with 9 bases separating them.

Concerning this clone: The CDR3 end is not reached by the read, which stops 3 residues before it; the germline J gene fills it in. The chain combines TRBV29-1 with TRBJ1-1; TRBD1 agrees at 7 bases. The CDR3 runs to 10 residues. The V gene's germline CDR1 is SQVTM and CDR2 ANQGSEA. The CDR3 bases that were read are TGCAGCGTTGCGACAGGGGAA. This codes for CSVATGE. The whole CDR3 protein reads CSVATGEAFF.

Points on this clone: The CDR3 extends 3 residues past the end of the read, so its final part is completed from the germline J gene. The rearrangement uses TRBV19 and TRBJ2-3, with 8 bases that match TRBD2. The V segment lost 3 bases and the J segment 0 bases; nucleotides outside the gene matches: 5. This CDR3 region has 16 residues. CDR1 is LNHDA, CDR2 SQIVND, per germline (reference sequence). This CDR3 is CASSMGGLGSTDTQYF. The covered CDR3 bases are TGTGCCAGTAGTATGGGGGGACTAGGAAGCACAGATACG.

As concerns this clone: Read coverage stops 3 residues before the CDR3 terminus; the germline J gene supplies the remainder. This chain connects TRBV11-1 to TRBJ2-2; 10 bases match TRBD1. J lost 5 bases, V lost 5 bases, and 5 bases had no gene match. Germline V gene data show CDR1 as SGHAT and CDR2 as FQDESV (reference sequence). The CDR3 sequence is 15 residues long. The CDR3 DNA, read in part, is TGTGCCAGCAGCCCGGGACAGGGGAGAACCGGGGAG. Translation gives CASSPGQGRTGE. The CDR3, in full, reads CASSPGQGRTGELFF.

By frequency, this clone is medium-sized. The read is 3 residues too short to cover the CDR3 end, so that end is filled in from the germline J gene. This rearrangement joins TRBV6-2 or TRBV6-3 to TRBJ2-7; possibly TRBD2 for D (6 bases). With 5 bases removed from V and 6 bases from J, the gap between germline ends came to 8 bases. From germline, CDR1 is MNHEY and CDR2 SVGEGT. The CDR3 is made up of 11 amino acids. The sequenced part of the CDR3 DNA is TGTGCCAGCAGTCTAGCGTCCGAG. This translates into CASSLASE. The complete CDR3 sequence is CASSLASEQYF.

In regard to this clone: The observed sequence ends 3 residues before the CDR3 terminus, with the missing tail filled in from the germline J gene. The V call is TRBV19, the J call TRBJ1-2, with 8 positions matching TRBD1. This CDR3 spans 18 amino acids. V shed 3 bases, J shed 2 bases, and the junction held 14 bases outside the gene matches. Germline V gene lookup returns CDR1 LNHDA and CDR2 SQIVND (reference sequence). The sequenced CDR3 bases are TGTGCCAGTAGTATCCCCCCCATGACAGGGGAGAGGAACTATGGC. The encoded protein is CASSIPPMTGERNYG. The whole CDR3 region reads CASSIPPMTGERNYGYTF.

As concerns this clone: The CDR3 end falls 3 residues outside the read, so it is completed with the germline J gene. The chain uses TRBV5-1 and TRBJ1-6; D call uncertain. The ends were cut back, 1 base at V and 10 bases at J, with 18 bases in the middle. The length of the CDR3 is 16 residues. The germline V gene encodes CDR1 SGHRS and CDR2 YFSETQ. The CDR3: CASSLQPASEGSPLHF. CDR3 DNA, as far as it was read: TGCGCCAGCAGCTTGCAACCGGCCTCCGAGGGCTCACCC.

On this clone itself: The read gets to within 3 residues of the CDR3 end, and the germline J gene fills in the rest. J is TRBJ2-1 and V is TRBV18; 9 bases are a match to TRBD2. Germline CDR1 is KGHSH and CDR2 is LQKENI. V lost 6 bases to trimming and J lost 3 bases; unmatched junction nucleotides: 9. The CDR3 is made up of 16 amino acids. The covered CDR3 bases are TGTGCCAGCTCTAGCGGGAGTAGTACTAACTACAATGAG. It yields the protein CASSSGSSTNYNE. Given in full, the CDR3 is CASSSGSSTNYNEQFF.

This clone registers medium-sized by frequency. The observed sequence ends 3 residues before the CDR3 terminus, with the missing tail filled in from the germline J gene. The chain recombines TRBV7-9 with TRBJ1-1, with D possibly being TRBD1 (5 bases). Germline loops: CDR1 SEHNR, CDR2 FQNEAQ (reference sequence). The CDR3 loop spans 15 amino acids. V lost 5 bases, J lost 7 bases, and 20 bases lay in between. The CDR3 sequence is CASSQLSGVGVEAFF. The sequenced CDR3 bases are TGTGCCAGCAGCCAACTATCGGGGGTCGGGGTTGAA.

For this clone: The CDR3 goes on 3 residues after the read ends, and that part is filled in from the germline J gene. This chain connects TRBV28 to TRBJ1-6; a weak D match, TRBD1 (6 bases). The V end was cut by 3 bases, the J end by 7 bases, with 7 bases between. The germline V gene has CDR1 MDHEN and CDR2 SYDVKM. The CDR3 runs to 13 residues. CDR3 DNA (partial): TGTGCCAGCAGTTTTAGGGGGAATTCACCC. Amino acids: CASSFRGNSP. The entire CDR3 is CASSFRGNSPLHF.

Turning to this clone: The read comes to an end 3 residues before the CDR3 does, leaving the germline J gene to fill in the end. The gene calls are TRBV7-6 and TRBJ1-3; a possible D gene is TRBD1 (6 bases). Germline V gives CDR1 SGHVS, CDR2 FNYEAQ. Trimming removed 2 bases at V and 0 bases at J, with 14 bases between. This CDR3 has 17 amino acids. This CDR3 reads CASSLSTVGGSGNTIYF. The CDR3 bases that were read are TGTGCCAGCAGCTTAAGTACCGTAGGGGGCTCTGGAAACACC.

Of note for this clone: Coverage ceases 3 residues before the CDR3 finishes, and the germline J gene fills in the end. V gene TRBV7-8 combines with J gene TRBJ1-4, with 7 bases that match TRBD1. Germline CDR1 and CDR2: SGHVS and FQNEAQ. The CDR3 loop spans 15 amino acids. The J segment lost 2 bases and the V segment lost 6 bases, leaving 6 bases of the junction unmatched. The CDR3 bases that were read are TGTGCCAGCAGGACAGGGACAACTACTAATGAAAAA. Residues: CASRTGTTTNEK. In full, the CDR3 is CASRTGTTTNEKLFF.

Note on this clone: Sequencing ends 3 residues short of the CDR3 end; the germline J gene provides the rest. The chain couples TRBV7-2 to TRBJ2-7, with D unclear. This CDR3 is 11 amino acids long. The germline V and J ends were trimmed by 2 bases and 5 bases, with 4 bases remaining between them. CDR1 and CDR2 (germline): SGHTA, FQGNSA. CDR3 DNA (partial): TGTGCCAGCAGCTTAACAGACGAG. Protein sequence: CASSLTDE. The full CDR3 is CASSLTDEQYF.

Notes on this clone: The read terminates 3 residues before the CDR3 end, so the remaining end is supplied by the germline J gene. V gene TRBV10-2 combines with J gene TRBJ2-2; weak D call: TRBD2 (6 bases). V was cut by 8 bases and J by 2 bases, with 12 bases left in between. This CDR3 has 14 amino acids. The germline gives CDR1 WSHSY, CDR2 SAAADI. The CDR3 region is CASCNSGNTGELFF. The covered CDR3 bases are TGCGCCAGCTGTAATAGCGGTAACACCGGGGAG.

As concerns this clone: The observed sequence ends 3 residues before the CDR3 terminus, with the missing tail filled in from the germline J gene. V and J are TRBV19 and TRBJ2-1, with 7 bases fitting TRBD1. Germline V gene sequence: CDR1 LNHDA, CDR2 SQIVND (reference sequence). Trimming removed 5 bases from V and 2 bases from J; junction bases left unmatched: 6. CDR3 size: 15 residues. Partial CDR3 DNA: TGTGCCAGTAGTCCACAGGGGCTGCCCTACAATGAG. This sequence encodes CASSPQGLPYNE. The full CDR3 reads CASSPQGLPYNEQFF.